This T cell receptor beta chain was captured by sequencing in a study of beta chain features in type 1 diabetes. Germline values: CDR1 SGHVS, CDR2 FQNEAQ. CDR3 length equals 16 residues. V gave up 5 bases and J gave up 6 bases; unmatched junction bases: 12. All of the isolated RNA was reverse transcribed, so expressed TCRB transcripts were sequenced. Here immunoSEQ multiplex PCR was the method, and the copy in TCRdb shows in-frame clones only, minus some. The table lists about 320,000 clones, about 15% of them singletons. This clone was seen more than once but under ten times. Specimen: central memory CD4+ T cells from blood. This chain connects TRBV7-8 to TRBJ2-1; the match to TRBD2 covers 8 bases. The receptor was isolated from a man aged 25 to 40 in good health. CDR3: CASSPYGGGQFNEQFF. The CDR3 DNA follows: TGTGCCAGCAGCCCCTATGGCGGGGGGCAGTTCAATGAGCAGTTCTTC.